The source of this TCR beta chain is a study of cytomegalovirus exposure and HLA in healthy donors. Donors sampled were nominally healthy, though unrecorded immune exposures were likely. As regards this clone: Antigen unknown.

The V and J ends lost 3 bases and 7 bases, in that order; junction bases with no gene match: 8. CDR1 and CDR2 (germline): SGDLS, YYNGEE. The CDR3 runs 14 residues. Points from the study as a whole: Later analysis identified a missense DCLRE1C variant that was linked to TCR beta V- and J-gene trimming. Sequencing probably produced one cluster of sequence variants that were highly shared. Available immune exposure information covered CMV serostatus only.

Both 60 Vbeta primers and 13 Jbeta primers went into the PCR. Sequencing used immunoSEQ multiplex PCR; TCRdb keeps in-frame clones, though not all of them. The table shows more than 200,000 clones, with more than 75% occurring only once. Material for sequencing was PBMCs. The J gene is TRBJ1-1, the V gene TRBV9, with 8 bases matching TRBD1. This sequence originates from a man aged 40-49 years in good health and CMV-seropositive. CDR3 region: CASSDPGQGVEAFF. The CDR3 nucleotides read TGTGCCAGCAGCGACCCTGGACAGGGCGTTGAAGCTTTCTTT.